This TCR beta chain was identified during a study of neoadjuvant anti-PD-1 for oral cavity cancer. PBMC libraries mostly used around 500 ng of input genomic DNA, with six replicates per sample. Sequencing used immunoSEQ multiplex PCR; TCRdb keeps in-frame clones, though not all of them. Seen here are over 14,000 clones, just under 70% observed once, and the top ten hold about 3.2%. Germline V gene sequence: CDR1 SGHVS, CDR2 FQNEAQ. This CDR3 is built from 15 residues. With 1 base removed from V and 0 bases from J, the gap between germline ends came to 7 bases. Specified time point: after neoadjuvant nivolumab, at surgical resection. Patients were newly diagnosed with stage II-IVA oral cavity squamous cell carcinoma without prior systemic or radiation treatment.

The chain links TRBV7-8 to TRBJ1-5; D is possibly TRBD1 (5 bases). This clonotype was obtained from a person between 40 and 80 years old with oral cavity squamous cell carcinoma. Specimen: PBMCs, collected after nivolumab (anti-PD-1) treatment. Here the CDR3 reads CASSLGGGSNQPQHF. CDR3 coding DNA: TGTGCCAGCAGCTTAGGGGGGGGTAGCAATCAGCCCCAGCATTTT. Full variable domain (missing parts from reference TRBV7-8 and TRBJ1-5): GAGVSQSPRYKVAKRGQDVALRCDPISGHVSLFWYQQALGQGPEFLTYFQNEAQLDKSGLPSDRFFAERPEGSVSTLKIQRTQQEDSAVYLCASSLGGGSNQPQHFGDGTRLSIL.